The 8 T cell receptor beta chains given below trace back to one sample, sequenced in a study of spatial heterogeneity in lung cancer. General observations from the study: Tumor mutation count correlated with how many alpha and beta TCRs expanded intratumorally.

Time point noted: sample taken at primary tumor resection. Their specific antigens are unknown. Via MiXCR, TCRdb re-called the 5' RACE reads, giving one row per CDR3 protein. The sample holds 2,500 to 3,500 distinct CDR3 sequences, roughly 15% seen once. The sample was lung tumor tissue, taken at surgery. All receptors come from a male donor with early-stage non-small cell lung cancer.

Only a few counts were recorded for this clonotype. The chain is built from TRBV5-6 and TRBJ2-2; D is uncertain. Trimming pared 0 bases from V and 1 base from J, leaving 7 bases between. Germline CDR1 is SGHDT and CDR2 is YYEEEE. The CDR3 has 15 amino acids. This CDR3 is CASSLGQWNTGELFF. The CDR3 nucleotides read TGTGCCAGCAGCTTGGGGCAGTGGAACACCGGGGAGCTGTTTTTT.

In its sample, this clonotype is medium-sized. The rearrangement joins TRBV7-9 to TRBJ2-7; 7 bases line up with TRBD1. CDR3 size: 13 residues. Germline loops: CDR1 SEHNR, CDR2 FQNEAQ (reference sequence). V was pared by 5 bases and J by 5 bases, with 6 bases of the junction left unmatched. CDR3 in amino acids: CASSPQTGHEQYF. DNA for the CDR3: TGTGCCAGCAGCCCGCAGACAGGGCACGAGCAGTACTTC.

In this sample, this clonotype is medium-sized (0.01 to 0.1%). The rearrangement uses TRBV5-1 and TRBJ2-7; TRBD1 matches 9 bases. The CDR3 contains 14 residues. V lost 4 bases, J lost 6 bases, and 8 bases stayed unmatched. Germline CDR1 reads SGHRS; CDR2 reads YFSETQ. The CDR3 DNA reads as TGCGCCAGCAGCATAGCCGGGACAGGGACCGAGCAGTACTTC. Its protein is CASSIAGTGTEQYF.

This clonotype was observed a few times. The chain employs TRBV6-6 and TRBJ2-7; the match to TRBD2 covers 8 bases. This CDR3 region has 11 residues. V shed 5 bases, J shed 11 bases, and the junction held 5 bases outside the gene matches. Germline V lookup: CDR1 MNHNY, CDR2 SVGAGI (reference sequence). The CDR3 region is CASSAPGGKYF. In DNA form, the CDR3 reads TGTGCCAGCAGTGCACCGGGAGGGAAGTACTTC.

This clonotype occurred a few times. The chain combines TRBV3-1 with TRBJ1-1, with a possible D match to TRBD1 (5 bases). Looked up from germline, CDR1 is LGHDT and CDR2 is YNNKEL (reference sequence). The CDR3 covers 17 residues. The V end was cut by 3 bases, the J end by 1 base, with 18 bases between. Here the CDR3 reads CASSHRGTRIGNTEAFF. The DNA of the CDR3 is TGTGCCAGCAGCCATCGCGGGACGAGGATAGGGAACACTGAAGCTTTCTTT.

This clonotype is hyperexpanded within its sample. The chain combines TRBV29-1 with TRBJ2-1, with 10 bases lining up with TRBD2. The germline V gene has CDR1 SQVTM and CDR2 ANQGSEA. The CDR3 has 17 amino acids. The V and J ends lost 6 bases and 0 bases, in that order; junction bases with no gene match: 11. The CDR3 protein is CSVEGSPSGSSYNEQFF. The CDR3 nucleotides read TGCAGCGTAGAGGGCTCCCCTAGCGGGAGCTCCTACAATGAGCAGTTCTTC.

V is TRBV9 and J is TRBJ2-1; no clear D. Trimming cost V 0 bases and J 10 bases, with 5 bases left between them. CDR1 is SGDLS, CDR2 YYNGEE, per germline. The CDR3 has 11 residues. CDR3 residues: CASSVVEEQFF. The CDR3 DNA sequence: TGTGCCAGCAGCGTAGTGGAGGAGCAGTTCTTC.

The CDR3 protein is CSVRWTLNTEAFF. The CDR3 DNA sequence: TGCAGCGTTCGGTGGACATTGAACACTGAAGCTTTCTTT. The chain couples TRBV29-1 to TRBJ1-1; a weak D match, TRBD1 (5 bases). V gave up 5 bases and J gave up 0 bases, with 10 bases separating them. The CDR3 spans 13 residues. Germline CDR1 SQVTM, CDR2 ANQGSEA.